This T cell receptor beta chain was obtained from a study of response to subunit inactivated influenza vaccine. Germline trimming cut 5 bases from V and 5 bases from J; bases unmatched to any gene: 3. This CDR3 has 13 residues. Per germline, CDR1 MDHEN and CDR2 SYDVKM. TCRdb reprocessed the RT-PCR reads with MiXCR, giving one entry per CDR3 protein. The profile shows 610,000 or so distinct CDR3 sequences, around 15% of them singletons. This clonotype has just a few counts. This material consisted of PBMCs from blood, taken 11 to 12 days after vaccination. The V and J genes are TRBV28 and TRBJ1-1; 9 nucleotides agree with TRBD1. The receptor was isolated from a man aged 50 or older who received an inactivated influenza vaccine. CDR3 coding DNA: TGTGCCAGCAGTACAGGGGGCTGGACTGAAGCTTTCTTT. Translation: CASSTGGWTEAFF.